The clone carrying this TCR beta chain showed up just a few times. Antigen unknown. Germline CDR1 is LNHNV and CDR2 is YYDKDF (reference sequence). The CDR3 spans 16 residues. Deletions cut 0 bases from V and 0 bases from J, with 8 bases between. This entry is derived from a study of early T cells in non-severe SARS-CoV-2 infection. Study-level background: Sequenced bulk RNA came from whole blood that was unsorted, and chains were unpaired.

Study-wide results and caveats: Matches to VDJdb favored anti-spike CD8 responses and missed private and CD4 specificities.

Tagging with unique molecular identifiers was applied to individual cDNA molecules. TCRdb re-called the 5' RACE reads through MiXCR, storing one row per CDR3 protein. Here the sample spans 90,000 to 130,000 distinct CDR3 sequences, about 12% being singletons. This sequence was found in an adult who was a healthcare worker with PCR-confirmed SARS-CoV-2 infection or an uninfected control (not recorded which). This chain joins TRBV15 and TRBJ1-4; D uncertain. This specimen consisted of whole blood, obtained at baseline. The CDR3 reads CATSRDRAATNEKLFF. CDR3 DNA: TGTGCCACCAGCAGAGATCGGGCGGCAACTAATGAAAAACTGTTTTTT.